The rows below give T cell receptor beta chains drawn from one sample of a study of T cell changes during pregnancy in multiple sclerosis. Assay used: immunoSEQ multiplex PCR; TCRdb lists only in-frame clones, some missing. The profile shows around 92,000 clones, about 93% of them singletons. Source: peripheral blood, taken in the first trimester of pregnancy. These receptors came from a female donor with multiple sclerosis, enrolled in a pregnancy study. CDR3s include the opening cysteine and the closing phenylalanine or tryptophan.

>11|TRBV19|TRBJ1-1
CATETDSAAFF
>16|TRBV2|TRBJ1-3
CASAKDSLFSGNTIYF
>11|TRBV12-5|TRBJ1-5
CASGVNQPQHF
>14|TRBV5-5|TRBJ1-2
CASSLTSGSYGYTF
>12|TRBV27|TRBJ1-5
CASGAGPQPQHF
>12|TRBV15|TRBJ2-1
CATSRDLGRRVF
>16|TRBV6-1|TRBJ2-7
CASSELVLAGVNEQYF
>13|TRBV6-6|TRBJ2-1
CASSYWANYEQFF
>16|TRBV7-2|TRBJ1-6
CASSHAPGNYNSPLHF
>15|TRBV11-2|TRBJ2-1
CASSELAGGNNEQFF
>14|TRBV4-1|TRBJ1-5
CASSRFRADQPQHF
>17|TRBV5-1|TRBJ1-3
CASSLGTGSPSGNTIYF
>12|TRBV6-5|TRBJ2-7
CASSQGWSEQYF
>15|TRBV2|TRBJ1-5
CASNRDSWGNQPQHF
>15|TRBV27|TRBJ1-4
CASRPGGAYNEKLFF
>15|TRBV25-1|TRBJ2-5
CASSAGEGDIETQYF
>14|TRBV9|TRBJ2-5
CASSGYERRETQYF
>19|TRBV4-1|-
CASSQDRLRDSRMTYEQYF
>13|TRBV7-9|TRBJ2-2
CASRGQNTGELFF
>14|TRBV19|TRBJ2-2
CASWDYANTGELFF
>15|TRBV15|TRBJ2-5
CATSRDLAGLETQYF
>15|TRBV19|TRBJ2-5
CASSIGAGLGETQYF
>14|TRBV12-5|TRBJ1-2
CASGIEQGHYGYTF
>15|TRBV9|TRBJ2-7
CASSSTAGSSYEQYF
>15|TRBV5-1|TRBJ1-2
CASSSTGNNPWGYTF
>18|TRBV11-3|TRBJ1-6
CASSPTRRGSSYNSPLHF
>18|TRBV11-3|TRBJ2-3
CASSLGYGASRGRDTQYF
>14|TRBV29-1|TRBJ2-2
CSVGRTGNTGELFF
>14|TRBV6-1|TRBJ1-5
CASSEGGGNQPQHF
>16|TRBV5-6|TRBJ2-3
CASSTAGAGGGDTQYF
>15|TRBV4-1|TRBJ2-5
CASSQVLSAYETQYF
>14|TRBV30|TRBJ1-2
CAWSASRRNYGYTF
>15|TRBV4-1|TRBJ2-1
CASSRGTDSYNEQFF
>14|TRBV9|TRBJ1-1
CASSVSGVGAEAFF
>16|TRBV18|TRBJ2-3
CASSPLGTGRASQVYF
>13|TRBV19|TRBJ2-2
CASKGLAAGELFF
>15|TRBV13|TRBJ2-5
CASSPRLSLQETQYF
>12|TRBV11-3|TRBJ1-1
CASSQGNTEAFF
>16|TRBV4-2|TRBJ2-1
CASSQGLAGEYNEQFF
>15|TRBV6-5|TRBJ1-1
CASRRQENLNTEAFF
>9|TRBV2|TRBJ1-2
CANQGGYTF